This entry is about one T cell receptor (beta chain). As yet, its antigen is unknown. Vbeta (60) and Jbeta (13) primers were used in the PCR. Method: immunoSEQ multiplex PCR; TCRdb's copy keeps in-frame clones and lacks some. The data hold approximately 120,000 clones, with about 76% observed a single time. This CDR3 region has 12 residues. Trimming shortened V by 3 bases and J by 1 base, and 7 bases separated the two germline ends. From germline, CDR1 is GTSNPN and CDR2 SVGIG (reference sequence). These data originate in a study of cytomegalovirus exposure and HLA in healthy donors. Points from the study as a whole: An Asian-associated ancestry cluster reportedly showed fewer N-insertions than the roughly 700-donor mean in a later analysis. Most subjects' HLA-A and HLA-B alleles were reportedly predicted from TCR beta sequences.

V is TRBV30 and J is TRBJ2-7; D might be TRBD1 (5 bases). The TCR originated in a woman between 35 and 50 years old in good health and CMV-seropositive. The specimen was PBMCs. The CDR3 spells CAWSQGSYEQYF. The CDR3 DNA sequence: TGTGCCTGGAGCCAGGGATCCTACGAGCAGTACTTC.